Below are 23 T cell receptor beta chains sequenced from a single sample in a study of human T cells and chemical hapten exposure. From the RACE reads, TCRdb called clonotypes with MiXCR, one entry per CDR3 protein. The data show roughly 40,000 distinct CDR3 sequences, 9.5% to 15% seen once. Described time point: pre-sensitization, week 0. As to treatment: therapeutic diphenylcyclopropenone sensitization with weekly scalp DPC. The input for sequencing was whole blood, taken in connection with sensitization to the hapten diphenylcyclopropenone (DPC). These receptors came from a woman aged 25 to 39 with alopecia areata. Some clones in this sample may be carry-over from other donors' samples.

The sample holds many counts of this clonotype. The rearrangement links TRBV7-3 to TRBJ2-1, with D perhaps matching TRBD2 (5 bases). V was cut by 5 bases and J by 9 bases, with 17 bases left in between. Germline assignment: CDR1 SGHTA and CDR2 FQGTGA. The CDR3 extends over 14 amino acids. The CDR3 DNA follows: TGTGCCAGCAGCCCTTCGGGTCCCGGGATTGAGCAGTTCTTC. Translation gives CASSPSGPGIEQFF. Filled out from reference TRBV7-3 and TRBJ2-1, the complete variable domain reads GAGVSQTPSNKVTEKGKYVELRCDPISGHTALYWYRQSLGQGPEFLIYFQGTGAADDSGLPNDRFFAVRPEGSVSTLKIQRTERGDSAVYLCASSPSGPGIEQFFGPGTRLTVL.

The chain links TRBV2 to TRBJ1-6; TRBD1 matches at 7 bases. Trimming at V came to 7 bases and at J to 5 bases, leaving 8 bases not matched to a gene. CDR1 is SNHLY and CDR2 is FYNNEI in the germline V gene. The CDR3 spans 15 residues. This CDR3 reads CASTQRGLDNSPLHF. CDR3 DNA: TGTGCCAGCACCCAGAGGGGGCTCGATAATTCACCCCTCCACTTT. The full variable domain, completed using reference TRBV2 and TRBJ1-6, is EPEVTQTPSHQVTQMGQEVILRCVPISNHLYFYWYRQILGQKVEFLVSFYNNEISEKSEIFDDQFSVERPDGSNFTLKIRSTKLEDSAMYFCASTQRGLDNSPLHFGNGTRLTVT.

This clonotype was seen many times. This chain joins TRBV6-2 or TRBV6-3 and TRBJ1-1; the D gene is possibly TRBD1 (6 bases). V dropped 0 bases and J dropped 8 bases, with 10 bases sitting between them. Germline V CDR1 and CDR2: MNHEY, SVGEGT. This CDR3 contains 13 residues. The CDR3 protein is CASSYSKTGEAFF. The CDR3, as DNA: TGTGCCAGCAGTTACTCTAAAACAGGGGAAGCTTTCTTT.

This clonotype came up many times. The rearrangement uses TRBV6-2 or TRBV6-3 and TRBJ2-7, with 8 positions matching TRBD1. Germline loops: CDR1 MNHEY, CDR2 SVGEGT. J gave up 6 bases and V 6 bases, and 10 bases lay outside the gene matches. The CDR3 consists of 14 residues. The CDR3 bases are TGTGCCAGCAGCGCCCATACACAGGGGGGCGAGCAGTACTTC. Amino acids: CASSAHTQGGEQYF.

The V and J genes are TRBV29-1 and TRBJ1-1, with 7 bases lining up with TRBD1. There are 13 residues in the CDR3. The V gene end was trimmed by 4 bases and the J gene end by 2 bases; junction bases not matched to a gene: 4. Germline-derived CDR1 and CDR2 are SQVTM and ANQGSEA. The CDR3 coding sequence is TGCAGCGTTGGCGACAGGGATAACACTGAAGCTTTCTTT. It specifies CSVGDRDNTEAFF.

This clonotype was seen more than once but under ten times. This chain connects TRBV7-3 to TRBJ2-6; D is ambiguous. The CDR3 extends over 17 amino acids. CDR1 and CDR2 from the germline V gene are SGHTA and FQGTGA. The V and J ends lost 5 bases and 4 bases respectively, with 18 bases between them. CDR3 bases: TGTGCCAGCAGCGCCGGACCCAATCGTGGGGGGGCCAACGTCCTGACTTTC. Translating gives CASSAGPNRGGANVLTF.

This clonotype appeared a few times. The junction differs from germline at one of its ends, possibly a read error. CDR3 amino acids: CSARRDGTYEQYF. The CDR3, as DNA: TGCAGTGCTAGGAGAGACGGAACCTACGAGCAGTACTTT. The chain links TRBV20-1 to TRBJ2-7; no firm D call. The CDR3 length is 13 residues. CDR1 and CDR2 (germline): DFQATT, SNEGSKA (reference sequence).

This clonotype occurred a few times. The J gene is TRBJ1-2, the V gene TRBV20-1, with D perhaps matching TRBD1 (5 bases). V was pared by 5 bases and J by 4 bases, with 14 bases between. There are 13 residues in the CDR3. Germline V gives CDR1 DFQATT, CDR2 SNEGSKA (reference sequence). The CDR3 sequence is CSALGRDSYGYTF. The CDR3 bases are TGCAGTGCTCTAGGCCGCGACAGCTATGGCTACACCTTC.

The chain couples TRBV7-3 to TRBJ2-3; D ambiguous. The CDR3 is made up of 14 amino acids. V shed 2 bases and J shed 4 bases, with 10 bases lying between them. Per germline, CDR1 SGHTA and CDR2 FQGTGA. CDR3 nucleotides: TGTGCCAGCAGCTTATCTAGTGCGGCAGATACGCAGTATTTT. Protein: CASSLSSAADTQYF.

This rearrangement joins TRBV29-1 to TRBJ1-1, with TRBD1 as a possible D gene (6 bases). The V end lost 7 bases, the J end lost 1 base, and 13 bases lay between the germline ends. The CDR3 loop spans 13 amino acids. CDR1 SQVTM and CDR2 ANQGSEA come from the germline V gene. The CDR3 nucleotides read TGCAGCGGCCAAAGACAGGAGAACACTGAAGCTTTCTTT. Translated: CSGQRQENTEAFF.

The gene calls are TRBV7-3 and TRBJ2-2, with a possible D match to TRBD1 (6 bases). Trimming removed 4 bases at V and 3 bases at J, with 21 bases between. CDR1 and CDR2 from the germline V gene are SGHTA and FQGTGA. The CDR3 is 18 residues long. This chain's CDR3 is CASSSNPITGMYTGELFF. Here the CDR3 DNA reads TGTGCCAGCAGCTCAAATCCGATTACAGGGATGTACACCGGGGAGCTGTTTTTT. Based on the CDR3 plus reference TRBV7-3 and TRBJ2-2, the full variable domain is GAGVSQTPSNKVTEKGKYVELRCDPISGHTALYWYRQSLGQGPEFLIYFQGTGAADDSGLPNDRFFAVRPEGSVSTLKIQRTERGDSAVYLCASSSNPITGMYTGELFFGEGSRLTVL.

V is TRBV15 and J is TRBJ2-3, with 8 positions matching TRBD2. The CDR3 contains 17 residues. Germline CDR1 is LNHNV and CDR2 is YYDKDF (reference sequence). The V and J ends lost 5 bases and 2 bases, in that order; junction bases with no gene match: 12. The CDR3 protein is CATSGISERENTDTQYF. CDR3 coding DNA: TGTGCCACCAGCGGCATTTCAGAGCGGGAGAACACAGATACGCAGTATTTT.

The chain carries TRBV28 and TRBJ2-1; TRBD1 agrees at 10 bases. The CDR3 runs 13 residues. Trimming at V came to 6 bases and at J to 8 bases, leaving 4 bases not matched to a gene. The germline gives CDR1 MDHEN, CDR2 SYDVKM. The CDR3 DNA sequence: TGTGCCAGCAGAACGACAGGGGGCCATGAGCAGTTCTTC. Translated, it gives CASRTTGGHEQFF.

In its sample, this clonotype was seen a few times. This chain links TRBV6-2 or TRBV6-3 with TRBJ1-5, with TRBD1 matching 8 bases. There are 18 residues in the CDR3. The ends lost 0 bases at V and 1 base at J; junction bases unmatched: 8. Germline-derived CDR1 and CDR2 are MNHEY and SVGEGT. The CDR3 is CASSYSMDRAKSNQPQHF. In nucleotides, the CDR3 is TGTGCCAGCAGTTACTCGATGGACAGGGCAAAGAGCAATCAGCCCCAGCATTTT.

This clonotype was recorded many times. The chain uses TRBV6-5 and TRBJ2-2, with 8 nucleotides matching TRBD2. The CDR3 has 17 amino acids. The V and J ends lost 2 bases and 4 bases, in that order; junction bases with no gene match: 9. Germline-derived CDR1 and CDR2 are MNHEY and SVGAGI. CDR3 sequence: CASSYDSGAVGTGELFF. CDR3 in DNA: TGTGCCAGCAGTTACGATAGCGGGGCGGTGGGCACCGGGGAGCTGTTTTTT.

The sample holds a few counts of this clonotype. V gene TRBV28 combines with J gene TRBJ1-3, with a possible D match to TRBD1 (6 bases). Trimming stripped 10 bases from V and 4 bases from J, with 11 bases between. Germline loops: CDR1 MDHEN, CDR2 SYDVKM. This CDR3 region has 12 residues. The CDR3 DNA reads as TGTGCCACCGGGGGCTCAGGAAACACCATATATTTT. It is translated as CATGGSGNTIYF. Full variable domain (missing parts from reference TRBV28 and TRBJ1-3): DVKVTQSSRYLVKRTGEKVFLECVQDMDHENMFWYRQDPGLGLRLIYFSYDVKMKEKGDIPEGYSVSREKKERFSLILESASTNQTSMYLCATGGSGNTIYFGEGSWLTVV.

This clonotype was counted many times. The chain couples TRBV12-3 or TRBV12-4 to TRBJ1-3, with no clear D. With 4 bases removed from V and 6 bases from J, the gap between germline ends came to 22 bases. The CDR3 contains 17 residues. CDR3 bases: TGTGCCAGCAGTTCCGCTGCTCTTGCGACGTTCTCAAACACCATATATTTT. Protein product: CASSSAALATFSNTIYF.

The chain recombines TRBV9 with TRBJ1-6; possible D gene TRBD1, 5 bases. The ends were cut back, 2 bases at V and 7 bases at J, with 10 bases in the middle. CDR1 is SGDLS and CDR2 is YYNGEE in the germline V gene. CDR3 length: 14 amino acids. CDR3 sequence reads: CASSVRAGNSPLHF. Here the CDR3 DNA reads TGTGCCAGCAGCGTCAGGGCGGGCAATTCACCCCTCCACTTT.

This clonotype has at least ten counts. The chain couples TRBV24-1 to TRBJ2-1; 7 positions agree with TRBD2. Per the germline V gene, CDR1 is KGHDR and CDR2 is SFDVKD. The V and J ends lost 5 bases and 5 bases, in that order; junction bases with no gene match: 5. The CDR3 covers 14 residues. The CDR3 loop reads CATSVTSSNNEQFF. The CDR3 nucleotides are TGTGCCACCAGTGTGACTAGCAGTAACAATGAGCAGTTCTTC.

The chain links TRBV20-1 to TRBJ1-5; D gene uncertain. CDR1 DFQATT and CDR2 SNEGSKA come from the germline V gene (reference sequence). The CDR3 length is 16 residues. Trimming left V 0 bases short and J 3 bases short, with 15 bases between. The CDR3 sequence is CSARDAGLLANQPQHF. CDR3 DNA: TGCAGTGCTAGAGATGCCGGACTCCTGGCCAATCAGCCCCAGCATTTT.

This chain uses TRBV5-3 with TRBJ1-5; no clear D gene. TRBV5-3 carries the ORF label, with uncertain function. The V end was cut by 4 bases, the J end by 4 bases, with 3 bases between. The CDR3 length is 11 residues. The CDR3 loop reads CARSTNQPQHF. The DNA of the CDR3 is TGTGCCAGAAGCACAAATCAGCCCCAGCATTTT.

A few counts support this clonotype. Its ends do not fully match the called genes, so a read error is possible. CDR3 protein: CASSLARTAEQYF. CDR3 DNA: TGTGCCAGCAGCCTAGCCCGGACCGCCGAGCAGTACTTC. This chain links TRBV7-2 with TRBJ2-7; possible D gene TRBD2, 5 bases. There are 13 residues in the CDR3. Germline V gene sequence: CDR1 SGHTA, CDR2 FQGNSA.

This clonotype appeared many times. The chain joins TRBV5-4 to TRBJ1-1; D call uncertain. Trimming pared 0 bases from V and 1 base from J, leaving 10 bases between. Germline V gene data show CDR1 as SGHNT and CDR2 as YYREEE (reference sequence). This CDR3 region has 15 residues. CDR3 residues: CASSLASGGNTEAFF. The DNA of the CDR3 is TGTGCCAGCAGCTTGGCTAGCGGCGGGAACACTGAAGCTTTCTTT.